This T cell receptor (beta chain) appears in the sequencing data of a study of blood T cell repertoires in COVID-19 (TCRdb year 2020). Broadly, across the study: Samples from collaborators originated in the United States, Italy and Spain and spanned both the acute and convalescent phases of COVID-19. Where HLA class I and class II types were available, the types were taken from metadata supplied by the sample provider, not from assay-based typing. The repertoires were made available in a free public database intended to serve as a resource for research on the immune response to SARS-CoV-2. Deeply sampled blood TCRbeta repertoires from subjects exposed to, actively infected with, or recovered from COVID-19 were included in the dataset. The prospective study material was composed of cDNA or gDNA derived from T cells, B-cell-depleted T cells, or PBMCs. Nearly every sample came with metadata listing a de-identified subject ID, COVID-19 status, age in years and sex. Samples came from the ongoing ImmuneRACE study (first 160 participants) plus 1,254 subjects from 6 global collaborators. Overall study results and their limits: The quantity of clinical and demographic metadata differed by source and by participant and was supplied without curation.

Another Seattle source contributed samples from volunteer blood donors who had recovered from COVID-19. Collaborating institutions collected whole blood in K2EDTA tubes following their own protocols. Collaborator samples were shipped for TCRbeta analysis as frozen whole blood, isolated PBMCs, or DNA extracted from either sample type. This clone was detected a few times. No antigen is known for it. Nothing much larger sits one base from this clone, and base qualities are not available. Trimming accounts for 4 bases at V and 0 bases at J, while the number of junction bases matched to no gene is 5. The CDR3 runs 16 residues from the cysteine to the phenylalanine. Of the read, only the CDR3 DNA is kept; its 48 bases are in frame from base 1. Per the germline V gene, SNHLY is the CDR1 and FYNNEI is the CDR2. TCRbeta CDR3 regions were amplified from genomic DNA using the immunoSEQ Assay, a bias-controlled multiplex PCR. The original pipeline was this. The number of nucleated cells in each sample was estimated from the amplification of reference gene primers within the assay. To quantify the absolute abundance of each unique TCRbeta CDR3 rearrangement, sequence reads were collapsed and filtered. For each sample, productive Simpson clonality was calculated as the square root of Simpson's diversity index over productive rearrangements. The clones in this table, taken by TCRdb from immuneACCESS, are in-frame only. Not every clone is retained; where verified, under half of the shortfall comes from an unresolved V gene, and the cause of the rest is unknown. V, J and clone size were drawn from that table, and D and trimming were deduced from the DNA. For this sample the table gives 150,000 to 200,000 clones, of which around 89% were detected only once. The ten largest clonotypes hold about 1.9% of the sample.

The sequence joins TRBV2 to TRBJ2-3, with 9 junctional bases fitting TRBD2. The sample taken for sequencing was peripheral blood. The sequence was collected from a man aged 18 to 29 who had recovered from COVID-19. The sequenced DNA: TGTGCCAGCAGTGGAGGACTAGCGCCGAGCACAGATACGCAGTATTTT. Translation gives CASSGGLAPSTDTQYF.